Presented here are 21 T cell receptor beta chains from one specimen sequenced in a study of cytomegalovirus exposure and HLA in healthy donors. Profiling relied on immunoSEQ multiplex PCR, and the TCRdb table lists in-frame clones only, not all of them. The top ten hold roughly 4.4% of the sample, which has about 120,000 clones, 80% to 90% seen once. Sequenced material: PBMCs. The receptors were sampled from a man aged 18 to 30 in good health and CMV-seropositive.

The CDR3 DNA reads TGTGCCAGTAGTACCTCCCTACCGGGGAACACTGAAGCTTTCTTT. It encodes CASSTSLPGNTEAFF. The V call is TRBV19, the J call TRBJ1-1; D gene uncertain. The CDR3 has 15 residues. Germline V gene lookup returns CDR1 LNHDA and CDR2 SQIVND (reference sequence). V was shortened by 4 bases and J by 1 base, with 13 bases between the two germline ends.

The chain has TRBV28 and TRBJ2-1; 16 bases agree with TRBD2. V was pared by 3 bases and J by 10 bases, with 0 bases of the junction left unmatched. This CDR3 has 14 amino acids. Germline CDR1 is MDHEN and CDR2 is SYDVKM. This chain's CDR3 is CASSLGLAGGEQFF. The CDR3, as DNA: TGTGCCAGCAGTTTGGGACTAGCGGGGGGGGAGCAGTTCTTC. Combining the CDR3 with reference TRBV28 and TRBJ2-1 gives the whole variable domain DVKVTQSSRYLVKRTGEKVFLECVQDMDHENMFWYRQDPGLGLRLIYFSYDVKMKEKGDIPEGYSVSREKKERFSLILESASTNQTSMYLCASSLGLAGGEQFFGPGTRLTVL.

The J gene is TRBJ2-1, the V gene TRBV6-5, with TRBD2 identical over 10 bases. This CDR3 region has 16 residues. V gave up 4 bases and J gave up 6 bases; unmatched junction bases: 9. Germline V gives CDR1 MNHEY, CDR2 SVGAGI. The CDR3 DNA reads as TGTGCCAGCAGTTCCTTTGGGCTAGCGGGGGCCAATGAGCAGTTCTTC. It translates to CASSSFGLAGANEQFF.

The J gene is TRBJ2-3, the V gene TRBV4-2; 10 bases are shared with TRBD1. Germline V CDR1 and CDR2: LGHNA, YNFKEQ. The CDR3 extends over 18 amino acids. V lost 0 bases and J lost 1; bases outside the gene matches: 7. CDR3 region: CASSQEGAGTGGTDTQYF. As DNA, the CDR3 is TGTGCCAGCAGCCAAGAAGGGGCCGGGACAGGGGGCACAGATACGCAGTATTTT.

The chain joins TRBV7-6 to TRBJ1-3; 9 bases match TRBD1. CDR3 size: 19 residues. The V gene end was trimmed by 5 bases and the J gene end by 1 base; junction bases not matched to a gene: 15. CDR1 is SGHVS, CDR2 FNYEAQ, per germline. CDR3 in DNA: TGTGCCAGCAGCGGTAACAGGGGGCCTCGAGGCGTGTCTGGAAACACCATATATTTT. Translated, it gives CASSGNRGPRGVSGNTIYF. Full variable domain (rest looked up from reference TRBV7-6 and TRBJ1-3): GAGVSQSPRYKVTKRGQDVALRCDPISGHVSLYWYRQALGQGPEFLTYFNYEAQQDKSGLPNDRFSAERPEGSISTLTIQRTEQRDSAMYRCASSGNRGPRGVSGNTIYFGEGSWLTVV.

The gene calls are TRBV30 and TRBJ1-1; no clear D. This CDR3 has 12 amino acids. Germline V gene lookup returns CDR1 GTSNPN and CDR2 SVGIG (reference sequence). V dropped 2 bases and J dropped 7 bases, with 11 bases sitting between them. DNA for the CDR3: TGTGCCTGGAGTTCGGGTACAAGTGAAGCTTTCTTT. Its protein product is CAWSSGTSEAFF. Together with reference TRBV30 and TRBJ1-1, the CDR3 gives the full variable domain: SQTIHQWPATLVQPVGSPLSLECTVEGTSNPNLYWYRQAAGRGLQLLFYSVGIGQISSEVPQNLSASRPQDRQFILSSKKLLLSDSGFYLCAWSSGTSEAFFGQGTRLTVV.

The chain couples TRBV4-3 to TRBJ2-3; D perhaps matches TRBD2 (5 bases). The germline gives CDR1 LGHNA, CDR2 YSLEER. The ends were cut back, 0 bases at V and 1 base at J, with 11 bases in the middle. This CDR3 is 16 amino acids long. This chain's CDR3 is CASSQEPLRGTDTQYF. The CDR3 DNA sequence: TGCGCCAGCAGCCAAGAACCACTGCGGGGCACAGATACGCAGTATTTT.

This sequence joins TRBV2 and TRBJ1-2; 10 bases map to TRBD1. Germline CDR1 and CDR2: SNHLY and FYNNEI. V was clipped by 8 bases and J by 4 bases; unmatched bases: 7. The CDR3 is 14 residues long. CDR3 protein: CASGRQGAIYGYTF. The CDR3 nucleotides read TGTGCCAGCGGAAGACAGGGGGCAATCTATGGCTACACCTTC.

This sequence joins TRBV18 and TRBJ1-5; the match to TRBD1 covers 9 bases. Germline-derived CDR1 and CDR2 are KGHSH and LQKENI. The CDR3 runs to 14 residues. J lost 4 bases, V lost 5 bases, and 3 bases had no gene match. In DNA form, the CDR3 reads TGTGCCAGCTCATTAGGGACAGGGAATCAGCCCCAGCATTTT. Its translation: CASSLGTGNQPQHF.

The chain has TRBV7-9 and TRBJ1-2; D gene unclear. CDR1 and CDR2 (germline): SEHNR, FQNEAQ (reference sequence). The V end was cut by 5 bases, the J end by 3 bases, with 19 bases between. The CDR3 totals 16 residues. This CDR3 is CASSITSGGLYYGYTF. The CDR3 nucleotides read TGTGCCAGCAGCATCACATCAGGTGGTTTATACTATGGCTACACCTTC.

This clone was seen a single time. V gene TRBV10-3 combines with J gene TRBJ1-2; 9 nucleotides line up with TRBD1. V was clipped by 8 bases and J by 8 bases; unmatched bases: 18. From germline, CDR1 is ENHRY and CDR2 SYGVKD. The CDR3 has 16 amino acids. The CDR3 nucleotides read TGTGCCATCCCGAGGGACAGGGCCGGAGAAGGGCCGGGCTACACCTTC. It yields the protein CAIPRDRAGEGPGYTF.

Concerning this clone itself: The junction and the germline gene differ at one end; a read error may be behind it. The chain links TRBV7-7 to TRBJ1-1, with 8 positions matching TRBD1. This CDR3 has 15 amino acids. Germline CDR1 is SSHAT and CDR2 is FNYEAQ (reference sequence). In DNA form, the CDR3 reads TGTGCTAGCAGCGCCTTTACAGGGGGGAACACTGAAGCTTTCTTT. Protein product: CASSAFTGGNTEAFF.

The CDR3 DNA is TGCGCCAGCAGCCAAGGGCTCCTACAGGGGGCGCCGAATGAGCAGTTCTTC. Translated: CASSQGLLQGAPNEQFF. This sequence joins TRBV4-3 and TRBJ2-1, with 9 bases identical to TRBD1. The germline V gene encodes CDR1 LGHNA and CDR2 YSLEER. V was clipped by 1 base and J by 7 bases; unmatched bases: 11. The CDR3 spans 17 residues.

The genes are TRBV27 and TRBJ2-1; D is unclear. The V gene lost 0 bases and the J gene lost 5 bases, with 8 bases spanning the gap. CDR1 is MNHEY, CDR2 SMNVEV, per germline (reference sequence). The CDR3 consists of 14 residues. This chain's CDR3 is CASSLSGPDNEQFF. CDR3 bases: TGTGCCAGCAGTTTATCTGGTCCGGACAATGAGCAGTTCTTC.

The V gene is TRBV27, the J gene TRBJ2-7; D unresolved. The CDR3 contains 13 residues. Germline lookup yields CDR1 MNHEY and CDR2 SMNVEV (reference sequence). Trimming pared 8 bases from V and 0 bases from J, leaving 11 bases between. The CDR3 DNA sequence: TGTGCCAGCGGCCTACAGTACTCCTACGAGCAGTACTTC. Its protein is CASGLQYSYEQYF.

The chain combines TRBV30 with TRBJ1-4; D ambiguous. Deletions cut 4 bases from V and 8 bases from J, with 11 bases between. The CDR3 contains 12 residues. CDR1 GTSNPN and CDR2 SVGIG come from the germline V gene (reference sequence). The DNA for the CDR3 is TGTGCCTGGACCCCGCGGGCAGAAAAACTGTTTTTT. It yields the protein CAWTPRAEKLFF.

Within the sample, this clone is medium-sized (0.01 to 0.1%). V usage is TRBV7-6 and J usage is TRBJ2-1, with 9 bases matching TRBD2. The junction had 13 bases not matched to a gene; V was cut back by 4 bases and J by 9 bases. The CDR3 is 16 amino acids. Looked up from germline, CDR1 is SGHVS and CDR2 is FNYEAQ. The CDR3 here is CASSSSHAGGPVEQFF. CDR3 nucleotide sequence: TGTGCCAGCAGCTCCTCCCACGCGGGGGGGCCGGTTGAGCAGTTCTTC.

V gene TRBV28 combines with J gene TRBJ2-3; D ambiguous. This CDR3 comprises 11 residues. Germline loops: CDR1 MDHEN, CDR2 SYDVKM. Trimming removed 4 bases at V and 8 bases at J, with 7 bases between. The CDR3, as DNA: TGTGCCAGCAGTTCCCCGGGTACGCAGTATTTT. Its translation: CASSSPGTQYF.

The DNA of the CDR3 is TGTGCCAGTAGTATTCCCGGGACACTTAATCAGCCCCAGCATTTT. Translation gives CASSIPGTLNQPQHF. J is TRBJ1-5 and V is TRBV19, with D possibly being TRBD1 (6 bases). There are 15 residues in the CDR3. V lost 3 bases and J 4 bases, leaving 13 bases between the germline ends. Looked up from germline, CDR1 is LNHDA and CDR2 is SQIVND (reference sequence).

The chain joins TRBV30 to TRBJ1-4, with 7 bases identical to TRBD1. The germline V gene has CDR1 GTSNPN and CDR2 SVGIG (reference sequence). The CDR3 is 11 amino acids. V was clipped by 5 bases and J by 10 bases; unmatched bases: 4. CDR3 nucleotides: TGTGCCTGGGACAGGGCGCGAAAACTGTTTTTT. Translated, it gives CAWDRARKLFF.

The V call is TRBV19, the J call TRBJ1-3; the match to TRBD1 covers 9 bases. The V segment lost 7 bases and the J segment 0 bases; nucleotides outside the gene matches: 4. The germline V gene has CDR1 LNHDA and CDR2 SQIVND (reference sequence). The CDR3 length is 15 residues. The CDR3 bases are TGTGCCAGTAAAACGACAGGGGGCTCTGGAAACACCATATATTTT. Its translation is CASKTTGGSGNTIYF.